This T cell receptor beta chain was retrieved from a study of cytomegalovirus exposure and HLA in healthy donors. PCR amplification relied on 60 Vbeta primers (plus 13 Jbeta primers). Clones were sequenced by immunoSEQ multiplex PCR, and TCRdb holds only the in-frame ones, with some missing. The sample includes 99,000 or so clones, under 85% seen only once; the top ten take around 1.3%. V lost 9 bases and J lost 5; bases outside the gene matches: 7. The germline V gene has CDR1 LNHDA and CDR2 SQIVND (reference sequence). CDR3 length: 13 residues. Sequencing was performed on PBMCs. The chain joins TRBV19 to TRBJ2-1; 7 nucleotides line up with TRBD2. The TCR comes from a young man in good health and CMV-seronegative. The CDR3 DNA reads TGTGCCAGCGCACCGGGACTAAACAATGAGCAGTTCTTC. This encodes CASAPGLNNEQFF.